The source of this T cell receptor (beta chain) is a study of T cell changes during pregnancy in multiple sclerosis. Sequenced by immunoSEQ multiplex PCR; TCRdb stores in-frame clones only, minus some. The table has over 45,000 clones, over 85% seen once. The ends were cut back, 2 bases at V and 11 bases at J, with 10 bases in the middle. Per germline, CDR1 MNHEY and CDR2 SVGAGI. CDR3 length: 13 residues. The clonotype comes from a female donor with multiple sclerosis, enrolled in a pregnancy study. J is TRBJ1-6 and V is TRBV6-5; D ambiguous. The source material was peripheral blood, sampled in the first trimester of pregnancy. In DNA, the CDR3 is TGTGCCAGCAGTTACCGGGGTAGGGCACCCCTCCACTTT. This gives the protein CASSYRGRAPLHF.